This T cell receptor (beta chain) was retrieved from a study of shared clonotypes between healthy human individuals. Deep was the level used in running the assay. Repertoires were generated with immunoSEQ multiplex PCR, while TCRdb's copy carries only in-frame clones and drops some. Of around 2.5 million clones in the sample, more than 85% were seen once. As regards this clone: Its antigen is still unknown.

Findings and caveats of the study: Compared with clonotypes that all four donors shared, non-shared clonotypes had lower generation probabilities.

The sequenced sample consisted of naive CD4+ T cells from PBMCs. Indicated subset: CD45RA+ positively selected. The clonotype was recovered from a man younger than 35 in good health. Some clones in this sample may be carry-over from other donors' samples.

As DNA, the CDR3 is TGTGCCAGCAGGTCACAGGGATTTTTCGATGGCTACACCTTC. Encoded protein: CASRSQGFFDGYTF. This sequence joins TRBV28 and TRBJ1-2; a possible D gene is TRBD1 (6 bases). The CDR3 length is 14 residues. V lost 6 bases to trimming and J lost 6 bases, with 17 bases between them. Per the germline V gene, CDR1 is MDHEN and CDR2 is SYDVKM.